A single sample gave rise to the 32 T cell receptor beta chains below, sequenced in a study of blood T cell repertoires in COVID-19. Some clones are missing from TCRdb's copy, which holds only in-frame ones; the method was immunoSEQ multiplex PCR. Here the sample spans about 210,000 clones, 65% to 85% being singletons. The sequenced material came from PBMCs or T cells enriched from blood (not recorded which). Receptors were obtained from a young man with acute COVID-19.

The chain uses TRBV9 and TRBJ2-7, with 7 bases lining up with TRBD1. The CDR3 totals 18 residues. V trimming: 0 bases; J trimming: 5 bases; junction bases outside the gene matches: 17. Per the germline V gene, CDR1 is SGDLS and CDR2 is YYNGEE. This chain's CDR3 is CASSVGGVLETGRNEQYF. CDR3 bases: TGTGCCAGCAGCGTAGGTGGAGTGCTTGAGACAGGGAGAAACGAGCAGTACTTC. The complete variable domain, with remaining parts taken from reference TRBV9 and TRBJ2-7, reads DSGVTQTPKHLITATGQRVTLRCSPRSGDLSVYWYQQSLDQGLQFLIQYYNGEERAKGNILERFSAQQFPDLHSELNLSSLELGDSALYFCASSVGGVLETGRNEQYFGPGTRLTVT.

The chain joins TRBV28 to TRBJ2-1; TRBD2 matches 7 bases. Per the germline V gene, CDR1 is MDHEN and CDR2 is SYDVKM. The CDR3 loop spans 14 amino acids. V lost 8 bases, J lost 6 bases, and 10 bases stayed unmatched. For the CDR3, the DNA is TGTGCCAGCCGATCGGGGGGATCCGGCAATGAGCAGTTCTTC. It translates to CASRSGGSGNEQFF. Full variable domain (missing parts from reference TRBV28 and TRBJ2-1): DVKVTQSSRYLVKRTGEKVFLECVQDMDHENMFWYRQDPGLGLRLIYFSYDVKMKEKGDIPEGYSVSREKKERFSLILESASTNQTSMYLCASRSGGSGNEQFFGPGTRLTVL.

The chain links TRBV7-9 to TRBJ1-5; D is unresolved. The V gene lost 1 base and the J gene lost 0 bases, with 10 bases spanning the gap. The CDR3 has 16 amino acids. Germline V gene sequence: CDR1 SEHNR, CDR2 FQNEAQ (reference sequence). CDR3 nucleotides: TGTGCCAGCAGCTTAGAGGGTGAGGGTAGCAATCAGCCCCAGCATTTT. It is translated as CASSLEGEGSNQPQHF.

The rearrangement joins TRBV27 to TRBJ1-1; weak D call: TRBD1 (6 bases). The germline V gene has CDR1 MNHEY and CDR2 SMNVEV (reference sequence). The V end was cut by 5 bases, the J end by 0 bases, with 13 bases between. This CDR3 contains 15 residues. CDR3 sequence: CASSALGTMNTEAFF. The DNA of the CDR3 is TGTGCCAGCAGTGCCTTGGGGACAATGAACACTGAAGCTTTCTTT.

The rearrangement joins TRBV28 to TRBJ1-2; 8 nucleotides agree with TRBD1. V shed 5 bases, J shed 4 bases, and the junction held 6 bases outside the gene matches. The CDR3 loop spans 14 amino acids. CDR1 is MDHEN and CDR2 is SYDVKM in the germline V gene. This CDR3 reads CASSPSGQGYGYTF. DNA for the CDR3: TGTGCCAGCAGTCCTAGCGGACAGGGCTATGGCTACACCTTC.

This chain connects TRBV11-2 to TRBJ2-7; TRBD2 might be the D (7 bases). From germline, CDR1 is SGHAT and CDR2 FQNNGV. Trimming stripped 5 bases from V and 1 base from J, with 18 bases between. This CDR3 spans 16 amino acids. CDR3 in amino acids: CASSRGAAGRSYEQYF. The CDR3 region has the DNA TGTGCCAGCAGCCGGGGGGCAGCCGGAAGGTCCTACGAGCAGTACTTC.

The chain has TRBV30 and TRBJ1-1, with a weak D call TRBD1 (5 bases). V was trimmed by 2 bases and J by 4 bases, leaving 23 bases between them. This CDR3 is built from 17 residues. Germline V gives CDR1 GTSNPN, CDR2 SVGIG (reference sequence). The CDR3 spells CAWSHALSRQGGTEAFF. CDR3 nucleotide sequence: TGTGCCTGGAGTCACGCTCTCTCTCGTCAGGGAGGCACTGAAGCTTTCTTT.

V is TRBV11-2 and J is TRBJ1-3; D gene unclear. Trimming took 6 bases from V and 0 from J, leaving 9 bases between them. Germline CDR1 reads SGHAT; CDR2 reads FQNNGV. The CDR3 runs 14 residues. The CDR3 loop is CASRGLSSGNTIYF. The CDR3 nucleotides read TGTGCCAGCAGGGGCCTGAGCTCTGGAAACACCATATATTTT.

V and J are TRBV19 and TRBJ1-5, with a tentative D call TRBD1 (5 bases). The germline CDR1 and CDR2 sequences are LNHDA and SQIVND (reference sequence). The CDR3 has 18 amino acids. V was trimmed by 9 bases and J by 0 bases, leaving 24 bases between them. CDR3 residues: CASAPQGPRRLSNQPQHF. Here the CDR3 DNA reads TGTGCCAGCGCCCCCCAGGGCCCCCGAAGACTTAGCAATCAGCCCCAGCATTTT.

CDR3 loop: CASSLGGRTDTQYF. The CDR3, as DNA: TGTGCCAGCAGTTTAGGGGGCCGCACAGATACGCAGTATTTT. The chain couples TRBV27 to TRBJ2-3; D might be TRBD1 (6 bases). Trimming took 2 bases from V and 1 from J, leaving 7 bases between them. Germline loops: CDR1 MNHEY, CDR2 SMNVEV (reference sequence). This CDR3 is built from 14 residues.

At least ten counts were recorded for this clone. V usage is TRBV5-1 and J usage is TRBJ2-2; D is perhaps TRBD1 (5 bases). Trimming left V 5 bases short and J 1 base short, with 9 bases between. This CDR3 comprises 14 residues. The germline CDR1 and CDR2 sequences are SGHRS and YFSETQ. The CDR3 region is CASRTDLNTGELFF. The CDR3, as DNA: TGCGCCAGCAGGACAGACTTGAACACCGGGGAGCTGTTTTTT.

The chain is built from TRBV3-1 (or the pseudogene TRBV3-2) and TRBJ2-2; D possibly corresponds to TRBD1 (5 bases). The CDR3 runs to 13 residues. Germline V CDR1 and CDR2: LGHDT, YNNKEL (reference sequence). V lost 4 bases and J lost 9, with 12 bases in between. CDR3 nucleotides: TGTGCCAGCAGCCTATCTACAGGTCGGGAGCTGTTTTTT. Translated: CASSLSTGRELFF.

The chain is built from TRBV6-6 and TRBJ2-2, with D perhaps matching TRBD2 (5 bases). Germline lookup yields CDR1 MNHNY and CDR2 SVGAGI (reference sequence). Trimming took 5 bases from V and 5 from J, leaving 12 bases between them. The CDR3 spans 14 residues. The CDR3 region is CASSLTGETGELFF. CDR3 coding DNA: TGTGCCAGCAGTCTAACTGGGGAGACCGGGGAGCTGTTTTTT.

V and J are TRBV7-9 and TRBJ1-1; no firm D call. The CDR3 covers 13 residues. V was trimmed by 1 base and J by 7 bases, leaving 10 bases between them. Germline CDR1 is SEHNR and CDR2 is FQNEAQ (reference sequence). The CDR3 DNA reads TGTGCCAGCAGCTTAGTAATGAGAGATGAAGCTTTCTTT. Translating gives CASSLVMRDEAFF. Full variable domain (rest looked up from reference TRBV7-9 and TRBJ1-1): DTGVSQNPRHKITKRGQNVTFRCDPISEHNRLYWYRQTLGQGPEFLTYFQNEAQLEKSRLLSDRFSAERPKGSFSTLEIQRTEQGDSAMYLCASSLVMRDEAFFGQGTRLTVV.

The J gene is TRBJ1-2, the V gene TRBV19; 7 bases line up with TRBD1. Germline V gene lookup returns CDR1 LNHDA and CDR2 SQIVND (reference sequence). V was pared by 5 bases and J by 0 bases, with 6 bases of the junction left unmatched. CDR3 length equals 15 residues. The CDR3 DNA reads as TGTGCCAGTAGTGCACAGGGGCAAGCTAACTATGGCTACACCTTC. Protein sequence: CASSAQGQANYGYTF.

The CDR3 here is CASTTDREQGSGVWSNQPQHF. The DNA of the CDR3 is TGTGCCAGCACCACGGACCGGGAACAGGGGAGTGGGGTATGGAGCAATCAGCCCCAGCATTTT. The chain joins TRBV28 to TRBJ1-5; 7 positions match TRBD1. The V gene's germline CDR1 is MDHEN and CDR2 SYDVKM. The CDR3 contains 21 residues. J gave up 1 base and V 7 bases, and 25 bases lay outside the gene matches.

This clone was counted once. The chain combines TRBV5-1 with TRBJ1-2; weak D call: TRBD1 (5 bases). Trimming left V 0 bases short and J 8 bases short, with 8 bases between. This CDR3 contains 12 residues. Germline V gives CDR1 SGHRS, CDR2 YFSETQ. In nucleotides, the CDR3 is TGCGCCAGCAGCTTGGGGGGCAAAGGCTACACCTTC. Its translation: CASSLGGKGYTF.

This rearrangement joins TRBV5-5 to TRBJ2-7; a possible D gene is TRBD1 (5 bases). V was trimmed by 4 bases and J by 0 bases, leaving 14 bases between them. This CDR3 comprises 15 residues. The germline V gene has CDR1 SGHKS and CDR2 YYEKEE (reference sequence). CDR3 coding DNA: TGTGCCAGCAGCCTCCGAACAGGAAACTCCTACGAGCAGTACTTC. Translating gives CASSLRTGNSYEQYF.

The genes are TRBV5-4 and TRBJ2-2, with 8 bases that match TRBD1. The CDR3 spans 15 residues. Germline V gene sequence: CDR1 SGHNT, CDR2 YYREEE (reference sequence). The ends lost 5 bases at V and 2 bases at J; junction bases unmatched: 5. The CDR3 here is CASRPGQENTGELFF. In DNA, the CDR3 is TGTGCCAGCAGACCGGGACAGGAAAACACCGGGGAGCTGTTTTTT.

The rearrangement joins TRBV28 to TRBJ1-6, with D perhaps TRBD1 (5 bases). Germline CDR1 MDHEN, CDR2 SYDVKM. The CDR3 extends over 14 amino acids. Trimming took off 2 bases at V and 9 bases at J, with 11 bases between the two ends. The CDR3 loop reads CASSLHRISSPLHF. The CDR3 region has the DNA TGTGCCAGCAGTTTACACAGGATTAGTTCACCCCTCCACTTT.

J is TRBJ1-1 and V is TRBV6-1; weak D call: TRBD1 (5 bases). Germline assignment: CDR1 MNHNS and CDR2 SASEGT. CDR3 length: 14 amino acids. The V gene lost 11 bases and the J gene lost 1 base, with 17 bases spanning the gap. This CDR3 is CASLGGATNTEAFF. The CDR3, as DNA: TGTGCCTCCCTAGGTGGGGCCACGAACACTGAAGCTTTCTTT.

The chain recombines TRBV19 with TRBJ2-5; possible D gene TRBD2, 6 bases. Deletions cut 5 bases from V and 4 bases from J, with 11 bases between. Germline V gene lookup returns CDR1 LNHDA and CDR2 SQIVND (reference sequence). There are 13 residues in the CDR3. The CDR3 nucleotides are TGTGCCAGTAGTCCCAGCGGGCCAGAGACCCAGTACTTC. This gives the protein CASSPSGPETQYF.

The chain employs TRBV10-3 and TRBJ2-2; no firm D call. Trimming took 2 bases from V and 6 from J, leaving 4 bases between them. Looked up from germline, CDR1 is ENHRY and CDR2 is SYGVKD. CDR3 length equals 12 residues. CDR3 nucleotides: TGTGCCATCAGTGAGGGGCCCGGGGAGCTGTTTTTT. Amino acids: CAISEGPGELFF.

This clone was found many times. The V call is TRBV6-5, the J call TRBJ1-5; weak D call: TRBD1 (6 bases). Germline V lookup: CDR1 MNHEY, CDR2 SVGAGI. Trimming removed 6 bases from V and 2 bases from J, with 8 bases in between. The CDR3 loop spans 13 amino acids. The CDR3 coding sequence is TGTGCCAGCAGACCAGGGGGCAATCAGCCCCAGCATTTT. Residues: CASRPGGNQPQHF.

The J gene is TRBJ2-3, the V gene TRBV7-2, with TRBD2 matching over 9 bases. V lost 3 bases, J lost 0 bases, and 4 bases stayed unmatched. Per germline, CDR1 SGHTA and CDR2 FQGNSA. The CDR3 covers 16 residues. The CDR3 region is CASSFGTSRSTDTQYF. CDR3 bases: TGTGCCAGCAGCTTTGGGACTAGCAGAAGCACAGATACGCAGTATTTT.

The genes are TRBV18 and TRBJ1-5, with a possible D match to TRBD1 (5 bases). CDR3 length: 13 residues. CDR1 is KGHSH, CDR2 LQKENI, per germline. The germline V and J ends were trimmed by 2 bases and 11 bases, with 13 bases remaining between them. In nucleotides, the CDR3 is TGTGCCAGCTCACCATACTCAGACAGTTCCCAGCATTTT. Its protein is CASSPYSDSSQHF. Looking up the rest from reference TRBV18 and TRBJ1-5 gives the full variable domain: NAGVMQNPRHLVRRRGQEARLRCSPMKGHSHVYWYRQLPEEGLKFMVYLQKENIIDESGMPKERFSAEFPKEGPSILRIQQVVRGDSAAYFCASSPYSDSSQHFGDGTRLSIL.

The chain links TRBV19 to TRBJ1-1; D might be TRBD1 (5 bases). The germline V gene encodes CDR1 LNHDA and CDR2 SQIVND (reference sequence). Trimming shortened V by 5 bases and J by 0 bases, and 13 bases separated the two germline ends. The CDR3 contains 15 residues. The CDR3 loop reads CASSSRDFMNTEAFF. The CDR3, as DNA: TGTGCCAGTAGTTCCAGGGATTTCATGAACACTGAAGCTTTCTTT.

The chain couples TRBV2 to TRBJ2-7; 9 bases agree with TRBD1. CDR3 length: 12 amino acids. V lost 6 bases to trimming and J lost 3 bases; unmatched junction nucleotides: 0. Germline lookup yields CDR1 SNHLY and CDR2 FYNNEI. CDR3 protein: CASRTGGYEQYF. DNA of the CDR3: TGTGCCAGCAGGACAGGGGGCTACGAGCAGTACTTC.

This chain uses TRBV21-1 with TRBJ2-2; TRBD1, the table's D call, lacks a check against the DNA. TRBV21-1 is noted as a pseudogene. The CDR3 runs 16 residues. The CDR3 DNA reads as TGTGCCAGTCCGAGGTCGTACAGGGAATCGAACGGGGAGCTGTTTTTT. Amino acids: CASPRSYRESNGELFF.

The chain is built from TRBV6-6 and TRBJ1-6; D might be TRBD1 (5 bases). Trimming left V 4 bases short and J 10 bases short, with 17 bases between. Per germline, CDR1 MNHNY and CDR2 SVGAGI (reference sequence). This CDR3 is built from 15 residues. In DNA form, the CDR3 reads TGTGCCAGCAGTTCCCCGAGTGGGGGAGGATCACCCCTCCACTTT. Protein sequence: CASSSPSGGGSPLHF.

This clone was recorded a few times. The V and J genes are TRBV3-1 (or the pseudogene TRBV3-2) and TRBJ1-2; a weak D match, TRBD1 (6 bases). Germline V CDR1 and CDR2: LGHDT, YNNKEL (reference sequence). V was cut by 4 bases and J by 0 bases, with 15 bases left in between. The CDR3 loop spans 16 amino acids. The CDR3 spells CASSPIMTGANYGYTF. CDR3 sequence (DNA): TGTGCCAGCAGCCCCATAATGACAGGAGCTAACTATGGCTACACCTTC.

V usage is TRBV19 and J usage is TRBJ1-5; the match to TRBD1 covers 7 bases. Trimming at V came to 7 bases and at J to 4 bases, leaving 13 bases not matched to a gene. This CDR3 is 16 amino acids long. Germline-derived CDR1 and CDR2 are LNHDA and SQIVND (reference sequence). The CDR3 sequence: CASTSDRLTKNQPQHF. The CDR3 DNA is TGTGCCAGTACCTCGGACAGGTTGACCAAAAATCAGCCCCAGCATTTT.